The sample holds a few counts of the clone carrying this TCR beta chain. Its antigen is undetermined. The sample originates from a study of beta chain features in type 1 diabetes. Overall study results and limits: TCRB CDR3 length was moderately but significantly reduced in all four CD4+ subsets of Type 1 diabetes patients.

The whole isolated RNA underwent reverse transcription, so sequencing captured expressed TCRB transcripts. The table came from immunoSEQ multiplex PCR; TCRdb's copy has only in-frame clones and leaves some out. The table lists 300,000 to 350,000 clones, approximately 12% of them singletons, with roughly 0.016% in the top ten. Sequenced: naive CD4+ T cells from blood. The TCR comes from a woman between 18 and 30 years old with type 1 diabetes.

The CDR3 sequence: CASSPEGVENYGYTF. The CDR3 bases are TGTGCCAGCAGCCCGGAAGGAGTAGAGAACTATGGCTACACCTTC. This sequence joins TRBV5-6 and TRBJ1-2; no reliable D call. The V gene's germline CDR1 is SGHDT and CDR2 YYEEEE. This CDR3 contains 15 residues. Trimming cost V 4 bases and J 2 bases, with 15 bases left between them. The complete variable domain, with remaining parts taken from reference TRBV5-6 and TRBJ1-2, reads DAGVTQSPTHLIKTRGQQVTLRCSPKSGHDTVSWYQQALGQGPQFIFQYYEEEERQRGNFPDRFSGHQFPNYSSELNVNALLLGDSALYLCASSPEGVENYGYTFGSGTRLTVV.